These T cell receptor beta chains were read from a single sample in a study of cytomegalovirus exposure and HLA in healthy donors. Libraries were prepared by immunoSEQ multiplex PCR; TCRdb keeps only in-frame clonotypes and omits some of them. Of 100,000 to 150,000 clones in the sample, around two thirds were seen once. The sequenced sample was PBMCs. All receptors come from a woman aged 40-49 years in good health and CMV-seropositive. Both conserved end residues are trimmed from each CDR3. Each record gives: V gene, clone size, J gene, D gene, CDR3 protein. The D gene is left open where the match is weak. Clone size appears in some rows only: once, few, many, or a class for an expanded clone.

V: TRBV7-2; size: -; J: TRBJ1-2; D: TRBD1; CDR3: ASSHRDRGSGYT
V: TRBV10-3; size: -; J: TRBJ2-3; D: -; CDR3: AISGQGGGTSPDTQY
V: TRBV5-5; size: few; J: TRBJ1-6; D: TRBD1; CDR3: ASSSGVGQGNSPLH
V: TRBV4-1; size: -; J: TRBJ1-6; D: -; CDR3: ASRQLGGYNSPLH
V: TRBV9; size: -; J: TRBJ1-6; D: TRBD1; CDR3: ASSEGGARGQSPLH
V: TRBV5-8; size: -; J: TRBJ2-1; D: TRBD1; CDR3: ASSLGQGARNEQF
V: TRBV5-4; size: -; J: TRBJ2-7; D: -; CDR3: ASSLAESRSSYEQY
V: TRBV23-1; size: few; J: TRBJ1-1; D: TRBD1; CDR3: ASSLPGTGVTEAF
V: TRBV5-1; size: -; J: TRBJ2-2; D: -; CDR3: ASNTGSPGELF
V: TRBV5-1; size: -; J: TRBJ2-3; D: -; CDR3: ASSLGRGTATDTQY
V: TRBV4-3; size: -; J: TRBJ2-1; D: -; CDR3: ASSQVATVYNEQF
V: TRBV7-2; size: -; J: TRBJ2-5; D: TRBD2; CDR3: ASLLAGGNQETQY
V: TRBV25-1; size: -; J: TRBJ1-5; D: -; CDR3: ASRGEGDQPQH
V: TRBV7-2; size: -; J: TRBJ2-1; D: TRBD2; CDR3: ASSLIAGGLSEQF
V: TRBV5-1; size: -; J: TRBJ1-3; D: -; CDR3: ASSLSGRSGNTIY
V: TRBV9; size: -; J: TRBJ2-7; D: TRBD1; CDR3: ASSVGSGTGYEQY
V: TRBV7-2; size: -; J: TRBJ1-2; D: -; CDR3: ASSLRQSHYGYT
V: TRBV14; size: -; J: TRBJ1-2; D: -; CDR3: ASSPRDVANYGYT
V: TRBV19; size: -; J: TRBJ1-1; D: TRBD1; CDR3: ASSNANRGPVTEAF
V: TRBV7-8; size: -; J: TRBJ2-3; D: -; CDR3: ASSLGEVSVYTDTQY
V: TRBV5-6; size: few; J: TRBJ1-1; D: TRBD1; CDR3: ASSLWLGTGVSEAF
V: TRBV11-1; size: once; J: TRBJ2-5; D: TRBD1; CDR3: ASSLRRQGETQY
V: TRBV7-2; size: -; J: TRBJ1-1; D: -; CDR3: ASSQARLNTEAF
V: TRBV10-3; size: -; J: TRBJ2-7; D: TRBD1; CDR3: AIKKDRGPVDEQY
V: TRBV27; size: -; J: TRBJ2-1; D: TRBD2; CDR3: ASSSAGGPGNEQF
V: TRBV2; size: -; J: TRBJ2-2; D: TRBD2; CDR3: ASIRAGGGGELF
V: TRBV29-1; size: -; J: TRBJ2-3; D: TRBD2; CDR3: SVAGTSGSGGWLDTQY
V: TRBV7-2; size: -; J: TRBJ2-3; D: TRBD1; CDR3: ASSLGGQSTDTQY
V: TRBV10-3; size: -; J: TRBJ1-2; D: -; CDR3: AISAQGTAVNGYT
V: TRBV9; size: -; J: TRBJ2-3; D: -; CDR3: ASSVRPREDTQY
V: TRBV19; size: many; J: TRBJ1-1; D: -; CDR3: ASSGRGEGF
V: TRBV6-1; size: -; J: TRBJ2-5; D: TRBD1; CDR3: ASIRDRGETQY
V: TRBV5-1; size: -; J: TRBJ2-1; D: TRBD2; CDR3: ASSLLSGGDSEQF
V: TRBV10-3; size: -; J: TRBJ1-1; D: -; CDR3: AISESGADTEAF
V: TRBV9; size: -; J: TRBJ2-5; D: TRBD2; CDR3: ASSYPRGLGEETQY